Listed here are 7 T cell receptor beta chains from one sample, sequenced in a study of T cell repertoires in aging, cancer and after chemotherapy. Multiplex touch-down PCR with TRB-A/B primers amplified rearranged V-D-J TRB sequences. TCRdb re-called the multiplex PCR reads through MiXCR, storing one row per CDR3 protein. The sample yields fewer than 2,500 distinct CDR3 sequences, 20% to 25% seen once. Peripheral blood genomic DNA, not sorted cells or RNA, was the template. The sequencing sample was made of blood. The receptors were sampled from a human donor with a blood cancer.

In its sample, this clonotype ranks as medium-sized (0.01 to 0.1%). This chain links TRBV6-2 or TRBV6-3 with TRBJ2-2; D gene ambiguous. The CDR3 extends over 14 amino acids. Deletions cut 6 bases from V and 7 bases from J, with 15 bases between. Germline lookup yields CDR1 MNHEY and CDR2 SVGEGT. DNA of the CDR3: TGTGCCAGCAGCTACATCTTAGTTCTCGGGGAGCTGTTTTTT. Its translation: CASSYILVLGELFF.

This clonotype was seen only a few times. The chain recombines TRBV24-1 with TRBJ1-3, with D hard to call. The length of the CDR3 is 16 residues. The ends were cut back, 3 bases at V and 1 base at J, with 12 bases in the middle. Germline V CDR1 and CDR2: KGHDR, SFDVKD. This CDR3 is CATSDPSLGSGNTIYF. The CDR3 DNA follows: TGTGCCACCAGTGATCCTTCACTCGGGTCTGGAAACACCATATATTTT.

The chain recombines TRBV2 with TRBJ1-2; 7 bases fit TRBD1. CDR1 and CDR2 (germline): SNHLY, FYNNEI. J gave up 7 bases and V 6 bases, and 11 bases lay outside the gene matches. The CDR3 is 14 amino acids. The CDR3 DNA reads TGTGCCAGCAGGACCGGGACAGCTATGAGTGGCTACACCTTC. Its protein is CASRTGTAMSGYTF.

By its share, this clonotype is large. The rearrangement links TRBV6-5 to TRBJ2-2, with D hard to call. Trimming took off 5 bases at V and 8 bases at J, with 9 bases between the two ends. Germline values: CDR1 MNHEY, CDR2 SVGAGI. The CDR3 is made up of 12 amino acids. The CDR3 DNA follows: TGTGCCAGCAGTCTTAATGCGGGGGAGCTGTTTTTT. Its protein product is CASSLNAGELFF.

This clonotype is classed as medium-sized. The chain couples TRBV7-9 to TRBJ2-3; D call uncertain. Trimming shortened V by 1 base and J by 2 bases, and 16 bases separated the two germline ends. The CDR3 is 17 amino acids. The V gene's germline CDR1 is SEHNR and CDR2 FQNEAQ (reference sequence). CDR3 residues: CASSLEVVGPHTDTQYF. CDR3 DNA: TGTGCCAGCAGCTTAGAGGTGGTCGGGCCCCACACAGATACGCAGTATTTT.

By share, this clonotype counts as medium-sized. V and J are TRBV6-2 or TRBV6-3 and TRBJ2-2; TRBD2 might be the D (6 bases). With 2 bases removed from V and 7 bases from J, the gap between germline ends came to 8 bases. The CDR3 covers 13 residues. Germline loops: CDR1 MNHEY, CDR2 SVGEGT. This CDR3 reads CASSYREVGELFF. CDR3 nucleotide sequence: TGTGCCAGCAGTTACAGGGAGGTCGGGGAGCTGTTTTTT.

In its sample, this clonotype is medium-sized. The rearrangement uses TRBV27 and TRBJ2-7; D unclear. CDR3 length: 13 residues. Deletions cut 3 bases from V and 6 bases from J, with 12 bases between. From germline, CDR1 is MNHEY and CDR2 SMNVEV (reference sequence). DNA of the CDR3: TGTGCCAGCAGTTTTCTAAGGATGGGCGAGCAGTACTTC. Translating gives CASSFLRMGEQYF.